These T cell receptor beta chains were read from a single sample in a study of T cell repertoires in urothelial bladder cancer. Clones were sequenced by immunoSEQ multiplex PCR, and TCRdb holds only the in-frame ones, with some missing. Among fewer than 15,000 clones listed, roughly 70% were seen once. Sample: tumor-infiltrating cells from bladder cancer. The origin of the receptors is a human donor with urothelial carcinoma. Both conserved end residues are part of each CDR3. A D gene is named only where the DNA matches it firmly. A row's size may be missing; if present it is once, few, many or a size class.

abundance,d_gene,v_gene,j_gene,CDR3aa,CDR3nt
few,-,TRBV6-6,TRBJ1-1,CASSYESGRNTEAFF,TGTGCCAGCAGTTATGAGTCAGGGAGGAACACTGAAGCTTTCTTT
-,-,TRBV2,TRBJ2-7,CASNLGGQGEQYF,TGTGCCAGCAATTTAGGGGGGCAGGGAGAGCAGTACTTC
-,-,TRBV5-6,TRBJ2-5,CASSLAGSRSQETQYF,TGTGCCAGCAGCTTGGCCGGAAGCAGGAGCCAAGAGACCCAGTACTTC
medium-sized,-,TRBV7-9,TRBJ1-1,CASSLEGFAEAFF,TGTGCCAGCAGCTTAGAGGGGTTTGCTGAAGCTTTCTTT
-,TRBD1,TRBV5-1,TRBJ2-5,CASSLRGQRETQYF,TGCGCCAGCAGCTTGAGGGGGCAGAGGGAGACCCAGTACTTC
few,TRBD1,TRBV2,TRBJ2-2,CASSQQGTGVGGELFF,TGTGCCAGCAGCCAACAGGGGACAGGGGTGGGCGGGGAGCTGTTTTTT
-,-,TRBV6-6,TRBJ1-3,CASSYVSSSGNTIYF,TGTGCCAGCAGTTACGTGTCCTCCTCTGGAAACACCATATATTTT
-,-,TRBV10-3,TRBJ2-1,CAISESGGGGSGLNEQFF,TGTGCCATCAGTGAGTCGGGAGGAGGGGGCAGTGGGCTCAATGAGCAGTTCTTC
-,-,TRBV27,TRBJ1-5,CASRRGHISNQPQHF,TGTGCCAGCAGACGGGGACACATTAGCAATCAGCCCCAGCATTTT
-,-,TRBV7-9,TRBJ2-3,CASSSPRSDTQYF,TGTGCCAGCAGCTCTCCCCGTTCGGATACGCAGTATTTT
-,-,TRBV6-5,TRBJ2-6,CACGTESSGANVLTF,TGTGCCTGCGGGACGGAGAGCTCTGGGGCCAACGTCCTGACTTTC
-,TRBD1,TRBV10-3,TRBJ1-2,CAISSQGDSYTF,TGTGCCATCAGTTCACAGGGGGATAGCTACACCTTC
few,-,TRBV7-3,TRBJ1-3,CASRDPRPTIGNTIYF,TGTGCCAGCAGAGACCCCCGGCCCACGATTGGAAACACCATATATTTT
-,TRBD2,TRBV5-4,TRBJ2-1,CASSLYFGGTLSSYNEQFF,TGTGCCAGCAGCTTGTATTTCGGGGGGACCCTAAGCTCCTACAATGAGCAGTTCTTC
few,-,TRBV7-3,TRBJ1-2,CASSSGLDGYTF,TGTGCCAGCAGCTCGGGACTGGATGGCTACACCTTC
few,-,TRBV14,TRBJ1-6,CASSLREGSNSPLHF,TGTGCCAGCAGCCTCAGGGAGGGGAGTAATTCACCCCTCCACTTT
-,TRBD1,TRBV7-3,TRBJ1-2,CASTRLDRGNYGYTF,TGTGCCAGCACCCGCCTGGACAGGGGGAACTATGGCTACACCTTC
large,-,TRBV29-1,TRBJ1-1,CSVNRAREAFF,TGCAGCGTAAACAGGGCCCGGGAAGCTTTCTTT
-,-,TRBV21-1,TRBJ1-5,CASSKGQPQHF,TGTGCCAGCAGCAAAGGTCAGCCCCAGCATTTT
-,TRBD1,TRBV12-5,TRBJ1-2,CASGLTPGQNYGYTF,TGTGCTAGTGGTTTGACCCCGGGACAGAACTATGGCTACACCTTC
-,-,TRBV18,TRBJ2-3,CASSPPTLVGTDTQYF,TGTGCCAGCTCACCACCCACGCTGGTAGGCACAGATACGCAGTATTTT
-,-,TRBV7-2,TRBJ2-3,CASSPAWTTDTQYF,TGTGCCAGCAGCCCGGCTTGGACCACAGATACGCAGTATTTT
-,TRBD2,TRBV7-2,TRBJ2-1,CASRRLAGGYNEQFF,TGTGCCAGCCGGAGACTAGCGGGGGGTTACAATGAGCAGTTCTTC
-,TRBD1,TRBV4-1,TRBJ2-7,CASSPQGAVRYEQYF,TGCGCCAGCAGCCCACAGGGGGCAGTGAGGTACGAGCAGTACTTC
-,TRBD1,TRBV6-5,TRBJ2-3,CASSYDRGRDTQYF,TGTGCCAGCAGTTACGACAGGGGGCGAGATACGCAGTATTTT
-,-,TRBV7-2,TRBJ1-4,CASSLAGAGEKLFF,TGTGCCAGCAGCTTAGCGGGGGCGGGTGAAAAACTGTTTTTT
-,-,TRBV7-3,TRBJ2-1,CASSLLPPGSIYNEQFF,TGTGCCAGCAGCTTACTTCCCCCGGGATCGATCTACAATGAGCAGTTCTTC
-,TRBD1,TRBV6-5,TRBJ2-5,CASSNAQGAFETQYF,TGTGCCAGCAGCAACGCACAGGGGGCTTTCGAGACCCAGTACTTC
-,-,TRBV29-1,TRBJ1-2,CSVEEWQSGYGYTF,TGCAGCGTTGAAGAGTGGCAGTCCGGCTACGGCTACACCTTC
-,-,TRBV6-6,TRBJ2-7,CASTLGSGEGYF,TGTGCCAGCACTCTCGGATCGGGGGAAGGGTACTTC
-,-,TRBV30,TRBJ1-2,CAWSVPPGDDGYTF,TGTGCCTGGAGTGTACCCCCTGGGGACGATGGCTACACCTTC
-,TRBD2,TRBV27,TRBJ2-3,CASRRTSSADTQYF,TGTGCCAGCAGGAGGACTAGTAGCGCAGATACGCAGTATTTT
few,TRBD2,TRBV11-2,TRBJ2-3,CASSSQRGWDTQYF,TGTGCCAGCAGCTCCCAGCGGGGGTGGGATACGCAGTATTTT